This TCR beta chain was recovered during a study of blood T cell repertoires in COVID-19. Turning to the study itself: Some COVID-19 samples were acute and others convalescent; all came from the United States, Italy and Spain. Nucleic acid was either cDNA or gDNA, and it came from T cells, B-cell-depleted T cells, or PBMCs.

Per the authors' pipeline: By means of reference gene primer amplification, nucleated cell counts were estimated. The method was immunoSEQ multiplex PCR; TCRdb's version includes in-frame clones alone and lacks a portion of them. V and J calls and clone size follow that table, whereas D and trimming were derived from the DNA. This table holds tens of thousands of clones, 75% to 90% found once. CDR3 length equals 17 residues. The V end lost 8 bases, the J end lost 3 bases, and 26 bases lay between the germline ends. Germline V gene data show CDR1 as LNHDA and CDR2 as SQIVND (reference sequence). The chain recombines TRBV19 with TRBJ2-7; D remains unclear. The receptor was isolated from a woman in her forties or fifties with active COVID-19. The specimen was peripheral blood. Here the CDR3 reads CASGWALFPRPGYEQYF. The CDR3 DNA follows: TGTGCCAGTGGTTGGGCACTTTTCCCCCGACCCGGCTACGAGCAGTACTTC.